The next 30 T cell receptor beta chains were all read from a single sample in a study of T cells after yellow fever vaccination. Using its own MiXCR run on the 5' RACE reads, TCRdb lists one record per CDR3 protein. Among 250,000 or so distinct CDR3 sequences listed, about 3.7% were seen once. The sequenced sample was PBMCs, obtained 15 days after the yellow fever booster vaccination. Source of these receptors: a man aged 18 to 30 who received the YFV17D yellow fever vaccine.

This clonotype was counted many times. The genes are TRBV7-2 and TRBJ2-1; D gene ambiguous. Trimming pared 5 bases from V and 7 bases from J, leaving 21 bases between. Germline V gives CDR1 SGHTA, CDR2 FQGNSA. The CDR3 loop spans 16 amino acids. The CDR3: CASSPASTLNFNEQFF. In nucleotides, the CDR3 is TGTGCCAGCAGCCCTGCCAGCACCTTGAACTTTAATGAGCAGTTCTTC.

This clonotype was observed many times. The V call is TRBV7-8, the J call TRBJ2-5, with a possible D match to TRBD2 (5 bases). The germline V gene encodes CDR1 SGHVS and CDR2 FQNEAQ. V was shortened by 5 bases and J by 5 bases, with 15 bases between the two germline ends. CDR3 size: 14 residues. CDR3: CASSAAGEAETQYF. In DNA, the CDR3 is TGTGCCAGCAGCGCCGCCGGGGAAGCGGAGACCCAGTACTTC.

This clonotype occurred many times. The chain links TRBV12-3 or TRBV12-4 to TRBJ1-5; maybe TRBD1 (5 bases). The V end was cut by 4 bases, the J end by 1 base, with 8 bases between. CDR3 length equals 14 residues. DNA of the CDR3: TGTGCCAGCAGTTCACAGGAAAGCAATCAGCCCCAGCATTTT. Protein sequence: CASSSQESNQPQHF.

This clonotype has ten or more counts. The chain links TRBV6-6 to TRBJ1-5, with D tentatively TRBD1 (5 bases). The CDR3 extends over 17 amino acids. V dropped 6 bases and J dropped 8 bases, with 26 bases sitting between them. CDR1 and CDR2 from the germline V gene are MNHNY and SVGAGI (reference sequence). Here the CDR3 DNA reads TGTGCCAGCAGCCAAATAGGTCTGAGGGGTTTAACCAAGCCCCAGCATTTT. This gives the protein CASSQIGLRGLTKPQHF.

For the CDR3, the DNA is TGTGCCAGCAGCGGGCGGAAGGAGCAGTTCTTC. It codes for CASSGRKEQFF. This chain uses TRBV12-3 or TRBV12-4 with TRBJ2-1; D remains ambiguous. V lost 6 bases, J lost 10 bases, and 10 bases lay in between. CDR3 size: 11 residues.

This clonotype has a count of ten or more. CDR3 sequence: CASNRDRHEQYF. The CDR3 DNA reads TGTGCCAGCAACAGGGATCGCCACGAGCAGTACTTC. The V call is TRBV2, the J call TRBJ2-7, with D possibly TRBD1 on 6 matching bases. This CDR3 is built from 12 residues. The germline V gene has CDR1 SNHLY and CDR2 FYNNEI. V shed 7 bases and J shed 5 bases, with 12 bases lying between them.

This clonotype was found many times. This sequence joins TRBV5-1 and TRBJ1-3; maybe TRBD1 (6 bases). Trimming took 3 bases from V and 6 from J, leaving 13 bases between them. Germline lookup yields CDR1 SGHRS and CDR2 YFSETQ. The CDR3 runs to 14 residues. The CDR3 sequence: CASSWGPPPNTIYF. Written as DNA, the CDR3 is TGCGCCAGCAGCTGGGGGCCCCCCCCAAACACCATATATTTT.

This clonotype was detected ten times or more. The CDR3 DNA is TGCGCCAGCAGCCAGACAGGGTTTCGACCTGAAGCTTTCTTT. Its protein product is CASSQTGFRPEAFF. The chain uses TRBV4-3 and TRBJ1-1; 7 bases agree with TRBD1. Losses at the gene ends were 3 bases for V and 6 bases for J; bases not matched to a gene: 7. The CDR3 has 14 residues. CDR1 and CDR2 (germline): LGHNA, YSLEER.

The rearrangement links TRBV7-2 to TRBJ2-1, with D perhaps TRBD2 (6 bases). Looked up from germline, CDR1 is SGHTA and CDR2 is FQGNSA. The CDR3 totals 14 residues. With 4 bases removed from V and 6 bases from J, the gap between germline ends came to 13 bases. The CDR3 DNA follows: TGTGCCAGCAGCTGGAGGGGCTCCCCCAATGAGCAGTTCTTC. Translating it yields CASSWRGSPNEQFF.

V gene TRBV30 combines with J gene TRBJ2-7; D ambiguous. The V end lost 0 bases, the J end lost 2 bases, and 11 bases lay between the germline ends. The CDR3 is 14 residues long. The germline CDR1 and CDR2 sequences are GTSNPN and SVGIG (reference sequence). This chain's CDR3 is CAWSVGPGAYEQYF. The CDR3 DNA reads as TGTGCCTGGAGTGTAGGACCGGGTGCCTACGAGCAGTACTTC. Using reference TRBV30 and TRBJ2-7 for the parts outside the CDR3, the full variable domain is SQTIHQWPATLVQPVGSPLSLECTVEGTSNPNLYWYRQAAGRGLQLLFYSVGIGQISSEVPQNLSASRPQDRQFILSSKKLLLSDSGFYLCAWSVGPGAYEQYFGPGTRLTVT.

This clonotype was seen repeatedly, ten times or more. This rearrangement joins TRBV27 to TRBJ2-6; 7 bases fit TRBD2. The J segment lost 0 bases and the V segment lost 8 bases, leaving 16 bases of the junction unmatched. Germline CDR1 and CDR2: MNHEY and SMNVEV (reference sequence). This CDR3 contains 19 residues. CDR3 in amino acids: CASVEWGGSLSSGANVLTF. CDR3 coding DNA: TGTGCCAGCGTCGAGTGGGGAGGGAGCCTTAGCTCTGGGGCCAACGTCCTGACTTTC.

This clonotype was found many times. DNA for the CDR3: TGTGCCAGCAGCCGACGAAACTACGAGCAGTACGTC. This gives the protein CASSRRNYEQYV. The chain carries TRBV6-2 or TRBV6-3 and TRBJ2-7, with D hard to call. Trimming removed 6 bases from V and 3 bases from J, with 9 bases in between. This CDR3 is 12 amino acids long. Germline loops: CDR1 MNHEY, CDR2 SVGEGT.

The V gene is TRBV7-2, the J gene TRBJ2-3, with 9 bases identical to TRBD2. From germline, CDR1 is SGHTA and CDR2 FQGNSA. The CDR3 covers 16 residues. Trimming removed 5 bases from V and 2 bases from J; junction bases left unmatched: 8. The CDR3 DNA follows: TGTGCCAGCAGCCCACGACTAGCGGTCGCCACAGATACGCAGTATTTT. Protein product: CASSPRLAVATDTQYF.

This clonotype was observed many times. V usage is TRBV7-2 and J usage is TRBJ2-1, with D unclear. Germline V CDR1 and CDR2: SGHTA, FQGNSA. The CDR3 totals 14 residues. Trimming took 3 bases from V and 0 from J, leaving 6 bases between them. Here the CDR3 reads CASSFIYSYNEQFF. The CDR3 DNA reads TGTGCCAGCAGCTTTATTTACTCCTACAATGAGCAGTTCTTC.

Only a few counts were recorded for this clonotype. The J gene is TRBJ1-4, the V gene TRBV5-4; D perhaps matches TRBD1 (5 bases). The V gene lost 4 bases and the J gene lost 7 bases, with 11 bases spanning the gap. This CDR3 comprises 13 residues. Germline V gene data show CDR1 as SGHNT and CDR2 as YYREEE (reference sequence). CDR3 in amino acids: CASSPGLREKLFF. The CDR3 nucleotides are TGTGCCAGCAGCCCGGGGCTCCGTGAAAAACTGTTTTTT. Looking up the rest from reference TRBV5-4 and TRBJ1-4 gives the full variable domain: ETGVTQSPTHLIKTRGQQVTLRCSSQSGHNTVSWYQQALGQGPQFIFQYYREEENGRGNFPPRFSGLQFPNYSSELNVNALELDDSALYLCASSPGLREKLFFGSGTQLSVL.

This clonotype was seen repeatedly, ten times or more. The V gene is TRBV11-3, the J gene TRBJ2-3; the D is unclear. The germline CDR1 and CDR2 sequences are SGHNT and YENEEA. This CDR3 is 12 amino acids long. V dropped 6 bases and J dropped 6 bases, with 10 bases sitting between them. The CDR3 loop is CASSSLDDTQYF. The CDR3 coding sequence is TGTGCCAGCAGTTCCCTGGATGATACGCAGTATTTT.

This clonotype was detected ten times or more. V gene TRBV28 combines with J gene TRBJ2-5; 11 nucleotides align to TRBD2. Germline V gives CDR1 MDHEN, CDR2 SYDVKM. The V segment lost 10 bases and the J segment 5 bases; nucleotides outside the gene matches: 3. CDR3 size: 12 residues. The CDR3 bases are TGTGCCACCTTAGCGGGGGGGGAGACCCAGTACTTC. Protein product: CATLAGGETQYF. Full variable domain (rest looked up from reference TRBV28 and TRBJ2-5): DVKVTQSSRYLVKRTGEKVFLECVQDMDHENMFWYRQDPGLGLRLIYFSYDVKMKEKGDIPEGYSVSREKKERFSLILESASTNQTSMYLCATLAGGETQYFGPGTRLLVL.

Ten or more counts support this clonotype. The V call is TRBV7-9, the J call TRBJ2-3, with D unclear. V shed 5 bases and J shed 6 bases, with 9 bases lying between them. Per germline, CDR1 SEHNR and CDR2 FQNEAQ (reference sequence). The CDR3 loop spans 12 amino acids. CDR3: CASSQVGDTQYF. The CDR3 coding sequence is TGTGCCAGCAGCCAGGTCGGCGATACGCAGTATTTT.

This clonotype was counted ten times or more. The rearrangement links TRBV25-1 to TRBJ2-1, with D possibly matching TRBD1 (5 bases). V shed 6 bases and J shed 9 bases, with 12 bases lying between them. CDR3 length: 12 residues. Germline CDR1 reads MGHDK; CDR2 reads SYGVNS. The CDR3 nucleotides are TGTGCCAGCAGCTCAGGGAAGGGTGAGCAGTTCTTC. Encoded protein: CASSSGKGEQFF.

This clonotype showed up many times. This chain connects TRBV7-9 to TRBJ2-7; D unresolved. The ends were cut back, 9 bases at V and 1 base at J, with 7 bases in the middle. The CDR3 covers 11 residues. Per germline, CDR1 SEHNR and CDR2 FQNEAQ (reference sequence). DNA of the CDR3: TGTGCCAGAAACGCTTCCTACGAGCAGTACGTC. The encoded protein is CARNASYEQYV.

About this clonotype itself: A read error may be the cause here, since a much bigger clone is one base away. The chain uses TRBV7-9 and TRBJ2-3, with D tentatively TRBD1 (5 bases). The CDR3 runs 14 residues. The germline V gene has CDR1 SEHNR and CDR2 FQNEAQ (reference sequence). CDR3 bases: TGTGCCAGCAGCTTAGGACAGAACACAGTTACGCAGTATTTT. Protein: CASSLGQNTVTQYF.

This clonotype was counted only a few times. Being one base from a much bigger clone, this may be a read error. The chain combines TRBV5-1 with TRBJ2-1; D perhaps matches TRBD2 (6 bases). This CDR3 region has 14 residues. Germline V gene data show CDR1 as SGHRS and CDR2 as YFSETQ. V lost 6 bases, J lost 8 bases, and 18 bases lay in between. The CDR3 DNA reads as TGCGCCAGCAAGGAAAATCTAGCGACATATGAGCAGTTCTTC. Its translation is CASKENLATYEQFF.

This clonotype has at least ten counts. CDR3 region: CSASGNRETQYF. The DNA of the CDR3 is TGCAGTGCTAGCGGGAACCGGGAGACCCAGTACTTC. V and J are TRBV20-1 and TRBJ2-5, with D perhaps matching TRBD2 (5 bases). This CDR3 spans 12 amino acids. Germline-derived CDR1 and CDR2 are DFQATT and SNEGSKA (reference sequence). The V end lost 3 bases, the J end lost 5 bases, and 10 bases lay between the germline ends.

This clonotype was seen repeatedly, ten times or more. J is TRBJ2-2 and V is TRBV5-1; 9 bases agree with TRBD1. This CDR3 spans 14 amino acids. Germline lookup yields CDR1 SGHRS and CDR2 YFSETQ. V was pared by 8 bases and J by 7 bases, with 9 bases of the junction left unmatched. The CDR3 DNA is TGCGCCAGTTTGGGACAGGGCGTTGGCGGGGAGCTGTTTTTT. This encodes CASLGQGVGGELFF.

This clonotype was picked up many times. The chain recombines TRBV5-1 with TRBJ1-2; D is uncertain. Germline V gene lookup returns CDR1 SGHRS and CDR2 YFSETQ. With 4 bases removed from V and 2 bases from J, the gap between germline ends came to 9 bases. The CDR3 is made up of 13 amino acids. The CDR3 here is CASSPDQNYGYTF. The CDR3, as DNA: TGCGCCAGCAGCCCGGACCAGAACTATGGCTACACCTTC.

In its sample, this clonotype was seen many times. This rearrangement joins TRBV29-1 to TRBJ2-5, with 7 bases fitting TRBD1. Trimming at V came to 0 bases and at J to 2 bases, leaving 3 bases not matched to a gene. This CDR3 region has 14 residues. CDR1 is SQVTM and CDR2 is ANQGSEA in the germline V gene. CDR3 bases: TGCAGCGTTGAAGACGGGACAGCACAAGAGACCCAGTACTTC. Encoded protein: CSVEDGTAQETQYF.

This clonotype was seen only a few times. In DNA, the CDR3 is TGTGCCAGCTCACCGGACAGTTCGAATCCTTTCTTT. Residues: CASSPDSSNPFF. V is TRBV18 and J is TRBJ1-1, with a tentative D call TRBD1 (6 bases). In germline, CDR1 is KGHSH, CDR2 LQKENI. This CDR3 contains 12 residues. The germline V and J ends were trimmed by 3 bases and 12 bases, with 14 bases remaining between them. Based on the CDR3 plus reference TRBV18 and TRBJ1-1, the full variable domain is NAGVMQNPRHLVRRRGQEARLRCSPMKGHSHVYWYRQLPEEGLKFMVYLQKENIIDESGMPKERFSAEFPKEGPSILRIQQVVRGDSAAYFCASSPDSSNPFFGQGTRLTVV.

The table lists this clonotype with many counts. This chain joins TRBV7-2 and TRBJ2-4; D remains unclear. This CDR3 contains 13 residues. The germline V and J ends were trimmed by 2 bases and 10 bases, with 12 bases remaining between them. Germline values: CDR1 SGHTA, CDR2 FQGNSA. CDR3 sequence: CASSLYFTSIQYF. CDR3 in DNA: TGTGCCAGCAGCTTATATTTTACCTCGATTCAGTACTTC. Together with reference TRBV7-2 and TRBJ2-4, the CDR3 gives the full variable domain: GAGVSQSPSNKVTEKGKDVELRCDPISGHTALYWYRQSLGQGLEFLIYFQGNSAPDKSGLPSDRFSAERTGGSVSTLTIQRTQQEDSAVYLCASSLYFTSIQYFGAGTRLSVL.

The chain links TRBV20-1 to TRBJ2-5; 9 bases agree with TRBD2. V lost 6 bases and J lost 1; bases outside the gene matches: 15. The V gene's germline CDR1 is DFQATT and CDR2 SNEGSKA (reference sequence). The CDR3 is made up of 17 amino acids. The chain's CDR3 is CSATPFSGGGSQETQYF. The CDR3 region has the DNA TGCAGTGCCACTCCCTTTAGCGGGGGAGGATCCCAAGAGACCCAGTACTTC.

This clonotype was picked up many times. The chain employs TRBV5-6 and TRBJ2-1; D is unclear. The CDR3 spans 14 residues. V shed 2 bases and J shed 9 bases, with 15 bases lying between them. Germline V gives CDR1 SGHDT, CDR2 YYEEEE. The CDR3 sequence: CASSLLTAVGEQFF. CDR3 nucleotide sequence: TGTGCCAGCAGCTTACTGACGGCGGTCGGTGAGCAGTTCTTC.